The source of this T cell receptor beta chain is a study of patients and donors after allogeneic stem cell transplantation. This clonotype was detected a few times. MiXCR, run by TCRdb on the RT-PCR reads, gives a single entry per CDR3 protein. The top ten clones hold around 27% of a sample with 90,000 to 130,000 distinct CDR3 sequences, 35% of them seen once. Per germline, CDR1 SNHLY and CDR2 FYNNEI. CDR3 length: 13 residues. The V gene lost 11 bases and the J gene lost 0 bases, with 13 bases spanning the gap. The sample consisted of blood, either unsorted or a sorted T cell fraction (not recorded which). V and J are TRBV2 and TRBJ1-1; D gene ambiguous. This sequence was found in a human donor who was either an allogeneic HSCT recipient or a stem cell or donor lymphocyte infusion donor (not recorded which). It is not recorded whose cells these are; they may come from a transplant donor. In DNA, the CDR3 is TGTGCCGGATATAAGCCAGTGAACACTGAAGCTTTCTTT. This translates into CAGYKPVNTEAFF.